Each of the 8 T cell receptor beta chains below was sequenced from the same sample in a study of blood T cell repertoires in COVID-19. Using immunoSEQ multiplex PCR, the repertoire was profiled, and TCRdb retains in-frame clones only, with some absent. Here the sample spans some 160,000 clones, roughly 85% being singletons. Sample: peripheral blood. These receptors all stem from a woman over 75 with acute or convalescent COVID-19.

This clone was detected once. This chain joins TRBV29-1 and TRBJ2-5; 9 bases align to TRBD1. The germline gives CDR1 SQVTM, CDR2 ANQGSEA. Germline trimming cut 4 bases from V and 5 bases from J; bases unmatched to any gene: 5. The CDR3 has 13 residues. CDR3 region: CSVATGGVETQYF. Here the CDR3 DNA reads TGCAGCGTTGCTACAGGGGGCGTGGAGACCCAGTACTTC.

The J gene is TRBJ2-7, the V gene TRBV18; 8 bases line up with TRBD1. This CDR3 is built from 13 residues. With 5 bases clipped from V and 5 bases from J, the junction kept 5 bases outside the gene matches. Germline values: CDR1 KGHSH, CDR2 LQKENI. The CDR3 DNA is TGTGCCAGCTCAGGCGGACAGGGAGACGAGCAGTACTTC. Encoded protein: CASSGGQGDEQYF.

The CDR3 DNA follows: TGTGCCACCAGCAGAGTTGCACTCCGAACCGGGGAGCTGTTTTTT. Translating gives CATSRVALRTGELFF. This chain joins TRBV15 and TRBJ2-2; D is uncertain. V dropped 1 base and J dropped 5 bases, with 11 bases sitting between them. Germline V gives CDR1 LNHNV, CDR2 YYDKDF (reference sequence). This CDR3 spans 15 amino acids.

The chain is built from TRBV3-1 (or the pseudogene TRBV3-2) and TRBJ2-7; 7 positions agree with TRBD2. The CDR3 totals 16 residues. CDR1 is LGHDT and CDR2 is YNNKEL in the germline V gene (reference sequence). V shed 1 base, J shed 0 bases, and the junction held 6 bases outside the gene matches. CDR3 amino acids: CASSQGPAGSSYEQYF. The CDR3 nucleotides are TGTGCCAGCAGCCAAGGGCCAGCGGGAAGCTCCTACGAGCAGTACTTC.

The chain recombines TRBV7-3 with TRBJ2-2; TRBD2 is a possible D gene (7 bases). The CDR3 totals 16 residues. Germline V gene data show CDR1 as SGHTA and CDR2 as FQGTGA. V lost 5 bases and J 3 bases, leaving 16 bases between the germline ends. CDR3 sequence reads: CASSLNGGADTGELFF. CDR3 DNA sequence: TGTGCCAGCAGCCTAAATGGGGGGGCCGACACCGGGGAGCTGTTTTTT.

The chain is built from TRBV4-3 and TRBJ2-5; 12 nucleotides agree with TRBD1. This CDR3 contains 19 residues. Trimming cost V 3 bases and J 5 bases; bases outside gene matches: 16. Germline CDR1 is LGHNA and CDR2 is YSLEER. For the CDR3, the DNA is TGCGCCAGCAGCCAGGCCGTGGGGGGACAGGGGGCATTTCGGGAGACCCAGTACTTC. Protein sequence: CASSQAVGGQGAFRETQYF.

This rearrangement joins TRBV30 to TRBJ1-2; 7 nucleotides agree with TRBD1. CDR1 is GTSNPN, CDR2 SVGIG, per germline (reference sequence). The CDR3 runs to 12 residues. With V trimmed by 3 bases and J by 5 bases, 3 bases remained unmatched. Here the CDR3 reads CAWSPGQYGYTF. CDR3 DNA sequence: TGTGCCTGGAGCCCGGGACAGTATGGCTACACCTTC.

A few counts support this clone. The CDR3 loop reads CASSLRGAGGRGATGELFF. The CDR3, as DNA: TGTGCCAGCAGCTTAAGGGGGGCGGGAGGACGCGGTGCCACCGGGGAGCTGTTTTTT. V and J are TRBV7-2 and TRBJ2-2; 8 bases match TRBD2. V was pared by 2 bases and J by 4 bases, with 15 bases of the junction left unmatched. The CDR3 length is 19 residues. The germline CDR1 and CDR2 sequences are SGHTA and FQGNSA.